This TCR beta chain was recorded in a study of PD-1 blockade in classical Hodgkin lymphoma. This clone was seen only a few times. No antigen is known for it. The CDR3 sequence is 15 residues long. Per germline, CDR1 SGHVS and CDR2 FNYEAQ. V lost 2 bases and J 5 bases, leaving 10 bases between the germline ends. Sequenced by immunoSEQ multiplex PCR; TCRdb stores in-frame clones only, minus some. The data show roughly 15,000 clones, roughly four fifths seen once. No patient escaped relapse after autologous stem cell transplantation, and brentuximab vedotin exposure varied. General study points: Reports described newly diagnosed patients as having lower baseline TCR diversity than healthy donors. Repertoire differences have undefined causes, possibly disease activity or prior therapy. Newly diagnosed and completely responding patients shared comparable baseline diversity. Those patients who began receiving nivolumab less than 1 year after ASCT had lower diversity, and they were excluded.

This chain joins TRBV7-6 and TRBJ1-6; the D gene is possibly TRBD1 (5 bases). The sequences come from peripheral blood mononuclear cells (PBMCs), collected at baseline. The TCR sequence derives from a human donor with classical Hodgkin lymphoma. The CDR3 is CASSLRGGDNSPLHF. Here the CDR3 DNA reads TGTGCCAGCAGCTTACGGGGAGGGGATAATTCACCCCTCCACTTT.